This T cell receptor (beta chain) was profiled in a study of OX40 agonist ivuxolimab in advanced cancers. Profiled with immunoSEQ multiplex PCR; TCRdb holds only in-frame clones, not every one. The sample lists more than 95,000 clones, about 91% occurring once. The CDR3 consists of 13 residues. V gave up 3 bases and J gave up 7 bases, with 13 bases separating them. The germline CDR1 and CDR2 sequences are SGHTA and FQGTGA. This specimen consisted of CD4+ or CD8+ T cells sorted from blood, obtained in a trial of the OX40 agonist ivuxolimab. This clonotype originated in an adult with an advanced solid tumor such as melanoma, head and neck, liver or kidney cancer. The chain is built from TRBV7-3 and TRBJ2-7, with TRBD2 as a possible D gene (5 bases). This CDR3 is CASSLTSGSEQYF. As DNA, the CDR3 is TGTGCCAGCAGCTTGACTTCGGGGAGTGAGCAGTACTTC. The entire variable domain, with the rest obtained from reference TRBV7-3 and TRBJ2-7, is as follows: GAGVSQTPSNKVTEKGKYVELRCDPISGHTALYWYRQSLGQGPEFLIYFQGTGAADDSGLPNDRFFAVRPEGSVSTLKIQRTERGDSAVYLCASSLTSGSEQYFGPGTRLTVT.